Below, 14 T cell receptor beta chains from the same sample are listed, as sequenced in a study of neoadjuvant anti-PD-1 for oral cavity cancer. TCRdb's table, derived via immunoSEQ multiplex PCR, lists solely in-frame clones and lacks some. The sample lists about 13,000 clones; 67% were seen once. Time point specified: after neoadjuvant nivolumab, at surgical resection. The sample was PBMCs, taken after nivolumab (anti-PD-1) treatment. Receptors originate from a person aged 35 to 85 with oral cavity squamous cell carcinoma.

This sequence joins TRBV6-6 and TRBJ2-3, with TRBD2 matching 10 bases. This CDR3 has 15 residues. V shed 5 bases, J shed 5 bases, and the junction held 7 bases outside the gene matches. The V gene's germline CDR1 is MNHNY and CDR2 SVGAGI (reference sequence). The CDR3 is CASSTGLAERDTQYF. In DNA, the CDR3 is TGTGCCAGCAGTACCGGACTAGCGGAACGAGATACGCAGTATTTT.

This clone was detected a few times. The chain has TRBV19 and TRBJ2-7; D is perhaps TRBD1 (7 bases). The CDR3 sequence is 14 residues long. Germline CDR1 is LNHDA and CDR2 is SQIVND (reference sequence). V was shortened by 5 bases and J by 0 bases, with 11 bases between the two germline ends. The CDR3 DNA is TGTGCCAGTAGTTTGCGGGACAGCTCCTACGAGCAGTACTTC. Its translation is CASSLRDSSYEQYF.

This rearrangement joins TRBV13 to TRBJ2-7; TRBD2 matches 8 bases. Per the germline V gene, CDR1 is PRHDT and CDR2 is FYEKMQ (reference sequence). This CDR3 contains 15 residues. V shed 5 bases and J 3 bases; nucleotides not matched to a gene: 9. The CDR3 DNA reads TGTGCCAGCAGCAGCGGGAGTTCCCCCGACTACGAGCAGTACTTC. Translating gives CASSSGSSPDYEQYF.

The chain joins TRBV29-1 to TRBJ1-2; D ambiguous. This CDR3 has 14 amino acids. Trimming shortened V by 6 bases and J by 5 bases, and 19 bases separated the two germline ends. Germline loops: CDR1 SQVTM, CDR2 ANQGSEA. CDR3 DNA: TGCAGCGTCGCCGGATCGGACCGGGGATATGGCTACACCTTC. This sequence encodes CSVAGSDRGYGYTF.

The sample holds a few counts of this clone. This chain links TRBV6-5 with TRBJ1-1, with D unclear. The germline gives CDR1 MNHEY, CDR2 SVGAGI. Trimming cost V 1 base and J 5 bases, with 5 bases left between them. The CDR3 extends over 12 amino acids. The CDR3: CASSYYGTEAFF. DNA of the CDR3: TGTGCCAGCAGTTACTACGGAACTGAAGCTTTCTTT.

Comments on this clone: Compared with germline, one end of the junction differs, possibly owing to a read error. The J gene is TRBJ2-1, the V gene TRBV6-1; 9 nucleotides line up with TRBD1. This CDR3 is built from 16 residues. Germline V gene data show CDR1 as MNHNS and CDR2 as SASEGT. Written as DNA, the CDR3 is TGTGCCAGCAGTCAAGCGTCGGGACAGGGTGACAATGAGCAGTTCTTC. Protein sequence: CASSQASGQGDNEQFF.

The genes are TRBV27 and TRBJ2-7; D is undetermined. In germline, CDR1 is MNHEY, CDR2 SMNVEV (reference sequence). The CDR3 consists of 12 residues. Trimming stripped 6 bases from V and 0 bases from J, with 6 bases between. DNA for the CDR3: TGTGCCAGCAGCCACGGCTCCTACGAGCAGTACTTC. This translates into CASSHGSYEQYF.

V usage is TRBV5-4 and J usage is TRBJ2-1; D ambiguous. The V end lost 4 bases, the J end lost 0 bases, and 14 bases lay between the germline ends. Germline CDR1 reads SGHNT; CDR2 reads YYREEE (reference sequence). This CDR3 has 16 amino acids. The CDR3 protein is CASSVGPSNSYNEQFF. For the CDR3, the DNA is TGTGCCAGCAGCGTTGGACCCAGTAACTCCTACAATGAGCAGTTCTTC.

This chain links TRBV25-1 with TRBJ2-7, with 10 bases matching TRBD1. The CDR3 has 15 amino acids. Germline CDR1 is MGHDK and CDR2 is SYGVNS. Trimming cost V 6 bases and J 0 bases; bases outside gene matches: 5. CDR3 amino acids: CASSAGDRGSYEQYF. CDR3 in DNA: TGTGCCAGCAGCGCTGGGGACAGGGGCTCCTACGAGCAGTACTTC.

The CDR3 nucleotides read TGTGCCAGCAGTGAAGCAGTTGGGGGGTACACTGAAGCTTTCTTT. Its translation: CASSEAVGGYTEAFF. The rearrangement joins TRBV6-1 to TRBJ1-1, with a weak D call TRBD1 (5 bases). Deletions cut 0 bases from V and 3 bases from J, with 11 bases between. The CDR3 extends over 15 amino acids. CDR1 and CDR2 (germline): MNHNS, SASEGT.

V is TRBV5-4 and J is TRBJ1-1, with D uncertain. Germline V CDR1 and CDR2: SGHNT, YYREEE (reference sequence). V was cut by 4 bases and J by 8 bases, with 21 bases left in between. The CDR3 is 15 amino acids. CDR3: CASSTLHGRSLEAFF. CDR3 in DNA: TGTGCCAGCAGCACACTACACGGACGGTCTTTAGAAGCTTTCTTT.

The chain uses TRBV18 and TRBJ2-7; D remains unclear. This CDR3 has 13 residues. Looked up from germline, CDR1 is KGHSH and CDR2 is LQKENI. Trimming cost V 1 base and J 3 bases, with 7 bases left between them. For the CDR3, the DNA is TGTGCCAGCTCACCACAGGGAAACTACGAGCAGTACTTC. Amino acid sequence: CASSPQGNYEQYF.

The J gene is TRBJ1-5, the V gene TRBV5-6; D remains ambiguous. The CDR3 runs to 15 residues. V lost 4 bases, J lost 1 base, and 12 bases lay in between. Per germline, CDR1 SGHDT and CDR2 YYEEEE. The CDR3 reads CASSERGVSNQPQHF. In DNA, the CDR3 is TGTGCCAGCAGCGAGCGTGGAGTAAGCAATCAGCCCCAGCATTTT.

The rearrangement links TRBV7-9 to TRBJ2-5; D is uncertain. CDR1 and CDR2 from the germline V gene are SEHNR and FQNEAQ (reference sequence). This CDR3 spans 14 amino acids. Between the trimmed V and J ends, which lost 2 bases and 4 bases, there was a span of 11 bases. As DNA, the CDR3 is TGTGCCAGCAGCTTAAACTCGGAAGGAGAGACCCAGTACTTC. Encoded protein: CASSLNSEGETQYF.